This entry describes one TCR beta chain. Its antigen is not known. The time point was: week 35, safety follow-up. One vaccine dose held 300 ug of mutant IDH1 20-mer peptide and came with topical imiquimod. The data are from a study of a mutant IDH1 vaccine in newly diagnosed glioma. The method was immunoSEQ multiplex PCR; TCRdb's version includes in-frame clones alone and lacks a portion of them. The sample contains about 32,000 clones, roughly 80% of which appear only once. The J segment lost 0 bases and the V segment lost 6 bases, leaving 7 bases of the junction unmatched. Per germline, CDR1 MNHNY and CDR2 SVGAGI (reference sequence). This CDR3 is 16 amino acids long.

The clonotype was recovered from a woman between 18 and 30 years old with glioma. Sequences were derived from PBMCs, sampled from a glioma patient whose treatment included an IDH1 peptide vaccine. This chain uses TRBV6-6 with TRBJ2-7; 11 bases match TRBD2. This chain's CDR3 is CASRPRTSGSSYEQYF. CDR3 sequence (DNA): TGTGCCAGCAGACCCCGTACTAGCGGGAGCTCCTACGAGCAGTACTTC.